Listed here are 12 T cell receptor beta chains from one sample, sequenced in a study of blood T cell repertoires in COVID-19. Measured with immunoSEQ multiplex PCR; TCRdb has only the in-frame clones, and not every one. The sample consists of hundreds of thousands of clones, around 90% of them appearing once. Sequences were obtained from PBMCs or T cells enriched from blood (not recorded which). The receptors here all came from a woman aged 45-65 years with acute COVID-19.

The rearrangement links TRBV28 to TRBJ1-2, with 11 nucleotides matching TRBD1. The V segment lost 7 bases and the J segment 6 bases; nucleotides outside the gene matches: 4. The CDR3 consists of 13 residues. The germline gives CDR1 MDHEN, CDR2 SYDVKM. CDR3 region: CASNKGQGDGYTF. The CDR3 coding sequence is TGTGCCAGCAATAAGGGACAGGGGGATGGCTACACCTTC.

The gene calls are TRBV6-5 and TRBJ2-1, with 12 nucleotides matching TRBD2. The CDR3 covers 14 residues. V trimming: 0 bases; J trimming: 10 bases; junction bases outside the gene matches: 1. Germline V CDR1 and CDR2: MNHEY, SVGAGI. The CDR3 bases are TGTGCCAGCAGTTACTCCGGGACTAGCGGGGAGCAGTTCTTC. It specifies CASSYSGTSGEQFF.

The chain carries TRBV2 and TRBJ1-6; a weak D match, TRBD1 (6 bases). The CDR3 totals 15 residues. The germline gives CDR1 SNHLY, CDR2 FYNNEI. Trimming removed 7 bases from V and 3 bases from J, with 13 bases in between. The CDR3 DNA reads as TGTGCCAGCACCCTTCAGGGGATCTATAATTCACCCCTCCACTTT. It translates to CASTLQGIYNSPLHF.

This chain joins TRBV19 and TRBJ2-3, with 11 positions matching TRBD2. J lost 2 bases, V lost 4 bases, and 2 bases had no gene match. In germline, CDR1 is LNHDA, CDR2 SQIVND (reference sequence). CDR3 length: 15 amino acids. The CDR3, as DNA: TGTGCCAGTAGTAGACTAGCGGGATTCACAGATACGCAGTATTTT. Translating it yields CASSRLAGFTDTQYF.

The V gene is TRBV6-2 or TRBV6-3, the J gene TRBJ2-5; 14 nucleotides agree with TRBD2. Germline loops: CDR1 MNHEY, CDR2 SVGEGT. The CDR3 loop spans 17 amino acids. The V gene end was trimmed by 1 base and the J gene end by 5 bases; junction bases not matched to a gene: 6. The CDR3 loop is CASSYYGTSGRDETQYF. In DNA, the CDR3 is TGTGCCAGCAGTTACTACGGGACTAGCGGGAGAGACGAGACCCAGTACTTC.

The chain joins TRBV30 to TRBJ1-4; TRBD1 matches 8 bases. There are 15 residues in the CDR3. The germline gives CDR1 GTSNPN, CDR2 SVGIG (reference sequence). The trim removed 3 bases at V and 8 bases at J, leaving 11 bases unmatched. The CDR3 DNA is TGTGCCTGGAGAAGGACAGGGATCGGGGGGGAAAAACTGTTTTTT. Its protein is CAWRRTGIGGEKLFF.

J is TRBJ2-1 and V is TRBV4-1, with 14 bases matching TRBD2. J lost 16 bases, V lost 3 bases, and 17 bases had no gene match. Germline lookup yields CDR1 MGHRA and CDR2 YSYEKL. The CDR3 runs 17 residues. CDR3 amino acids: CASSQGWELGLAGDCFF. The CDR3 DNA sequence: TGCGCCAGCAGCCAGGGATGGGAATTGGGACTAGCGGGAGATTGTTTCTTC.

The chain has TRBV6-2 or TRBV6-3 and TRBJ2-7, with 9 bases that match TRBD2. Germline values: CDR1 MNHEY, CDR2 SVGEGT. J lost 5 bases, V lost 2 bases, and 7 bases had no gene match. The CDR3 is made up of 15 amino acids. The CDR3: CASSYGLAGPHEQYF. The CDR3 coding sequence is TGTGCCAGCAGTTACGGGCTAGCGGGACCCCACGAGCAGTACTTC.

The chain employs TRBV6-2 or TRBV6-3 and TRBJ1-2; maybe TRBD1 (6 bases). The CDR3 loop spans 13 amino acids. Trimming removed 6 bases from V and 6 bases from J, with 14 bases in between. The V gene's germline CDR1 is MNHEY and CDR2 SVGEGT. Here the CDR3 reads CASSPRDTHGYTF. The CDR3 bases are TGTGCCAGCAGCCCGAGGGACACCCATGGCTACACCTTC.

V gene TRBV18 combines with J gene TRBJ2-5; 7 bases are a match to TRBD2. V dropped 11 bases and J dropped 3; count of bases not matched to a gene: 15. Germline-derived CDR1 and CDR2 are KGHSH and LQKENI. The CDR3 is made up of 15 amino acids. CDR3 sequence (DNA): TGTGCCGGAGGAACGGGACTAAATAAAAAAGAGACCCAGTACTTC. It encodes CAGGTGLNKKETQYF.

V gene TRBV13 combines with J gene TRBJ2-5; the match to TRBD2 covers 12 bases. The CDR3 is 15 amino acids. Germline assignment: CDR1 PRHDT and CDR2 FYEKMQ (reference sequence). With 5 bases clipped from V and 4 bases from J, the junction kept 5 bases outside the gene matches. In DNA, the CDR3 is TGTGCCAGCAGCACCGGACTAGCGGGAAGAGAGACCCAGTACTTC. Translation: CASSTGLAGRETQYF.

The CDR3 spells CAPNGGNEQYF. The CDR3, as DNA: TGTGCCCCAAATGGGGGGAACGAGCAGTACTTC. The rearrangement joins TRBV5-3 to TRBJ2-7, with D perhaps TRBD2 (6 bases). TRBV5-3 is placed among ORFs of uncertain function. This CDR3 has 11 amino acids. V shed 10 bases and J shed 5 bases, with 13 bases lying between them.